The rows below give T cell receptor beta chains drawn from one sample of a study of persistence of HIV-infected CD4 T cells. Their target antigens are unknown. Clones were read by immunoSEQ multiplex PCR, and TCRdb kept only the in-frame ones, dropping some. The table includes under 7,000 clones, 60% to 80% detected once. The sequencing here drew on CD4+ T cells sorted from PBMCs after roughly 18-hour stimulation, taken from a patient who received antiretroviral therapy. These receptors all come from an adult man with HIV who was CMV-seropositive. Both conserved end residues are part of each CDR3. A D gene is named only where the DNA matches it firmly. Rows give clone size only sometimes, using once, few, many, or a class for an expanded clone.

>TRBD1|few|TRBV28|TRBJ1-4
CASSFPGTGREKLFF
TGTGCCAGCAGTTTTCCCGGGACAGGGAGAGAAAAACTGTTTTTT
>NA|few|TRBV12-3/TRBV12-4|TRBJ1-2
CASSFPPSRGYTF
TGTGCCAGCAGTTTCCCCCCGTCCCGTGGCTACACCTTC
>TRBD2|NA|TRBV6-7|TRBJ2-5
CASSKRGGQETQYF
TGTGCCAGCAGCAAACGGGGGGGACAAGAGACCCAGTACTTC
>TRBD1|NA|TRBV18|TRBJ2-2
CASSNRGYGTGELFF
TGTGCCAGCTCTAACAGGGGATATGGCACCGGGGAGCTGTTTTTT
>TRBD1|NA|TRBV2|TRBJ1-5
CASRSGQGDGQPQHF
TGTGCCAGCAGGAGCGGACAGGGGGATGGTCAGCCCCAGCATTTT
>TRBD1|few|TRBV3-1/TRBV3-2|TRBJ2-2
CASRVTGGTGELFF
TGTGCCAGCAGGGTAACAGGGGGCACCGGGGAGCTGTTTTTT
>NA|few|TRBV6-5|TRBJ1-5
CASSGAFSNQPQHF
TGTGCCAGCAGCGGGGCCTTTAGCAATCAGCCCCAGCATTTT
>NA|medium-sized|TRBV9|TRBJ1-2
CASSVVSGGGYTF
TGTGCCAGCAGCGTAGTCTCTGGAGGTGGCTACACCTTC
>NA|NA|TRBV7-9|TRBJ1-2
CASSFKKQGNYGYTF
TGTGCCAGCAGCTTCAAAAAACAGGGTAACTATGGCTACACCTTC
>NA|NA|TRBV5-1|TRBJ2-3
CASSPQRLPTDTQYF
TGCGCCAGCAGCCCCCAGAGACTCCCCACAGATACGCAGTATTTT
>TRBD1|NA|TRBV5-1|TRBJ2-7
CASSSRGTGGDEQYF
TGCGCCAGCAGCTCGAGAGGGACAGGCGGTGACGAGCAGTACTTC
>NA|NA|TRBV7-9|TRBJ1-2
CASSLNYGYTF
TGTGCCAGCAGCTTAAATTATGGCTACACCTTC
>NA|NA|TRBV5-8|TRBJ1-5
CASSQRHNQPQHF
TGTGCCAGCAGCCAAAGACACAATCAGCCCCAGCATTTT
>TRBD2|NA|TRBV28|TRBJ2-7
CASREQTSRYYEQYF
TGTGCCAGCCGGGAACAGACTAGCAGATACTACGAGCAGTACTTC
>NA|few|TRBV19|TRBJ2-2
CASSRKGNTGELFF
TGTGCCAGTAGTAGGAAGGGAAACACCGGGGAGCTGTTTTTT
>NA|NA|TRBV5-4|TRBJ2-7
CASRPPGRQNYEQYF
TGTGCCAGCAGACCTCCGGGACGCCAAAACTACGAGCAGTACTTC
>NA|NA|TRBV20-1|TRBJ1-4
CSARIGQKLFF
TGCAGTGCGAGGATAGGGCAAAAACTGTTTTTT
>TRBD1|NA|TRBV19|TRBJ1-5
CATLRDSNSNQPQHF
TGTGCCACCCTAAGGGACAGTAATAGCAATCAGCCCCAGCATTTT
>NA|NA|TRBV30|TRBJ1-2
CAWSEGLGGYTF
TGTGCCTGGAGTGAGGGGCTTGGTGGCTACACCTTC
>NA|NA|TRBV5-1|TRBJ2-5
CASSTRGSQETQYF
TGCGCCAGCAGCACCCGCGGGTCCCAAGAGACCCAGTACTTC
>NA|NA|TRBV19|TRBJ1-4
CASSKRRENEKLFF
TGTGCCAGTAGTAAGCGCAGGGAGAATGAAAAACTGTTTTTT
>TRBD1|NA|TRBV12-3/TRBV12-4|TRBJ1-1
CASSFGQGKAFF
TGTGCCAGCAGTTTCGGACAGGGAAAAGCTTTCTTT
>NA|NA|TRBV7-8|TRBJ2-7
CASSLVVGSAEQYF
TGTGCCAGCAGCTTAGTAGTAGGGAGCGCGGAGCAGTACTTC
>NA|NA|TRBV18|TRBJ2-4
CASSRTPAAGGDQYF
TGTGCCAGCTCACGGACTCCAGCGGCCGGAGGGGATCAGTACTTC
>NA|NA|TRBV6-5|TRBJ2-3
CASTGGGSTDTQYF
TGTGCCAGCACAGGTGGGGGTAGCACAGATACGCAGTATTTT
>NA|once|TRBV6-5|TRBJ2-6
CASSYVNSGANVLTF
TGTGCCAGCAGTTATGTCAATTCTGGGGCCAACGTCCTGACTTTC
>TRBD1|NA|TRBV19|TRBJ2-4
CASRRQGARAKNIQYF
TGTGCCAGTAGGAGACAGGGGGCTCGGGCCAAAAACATTCAGTACTTC
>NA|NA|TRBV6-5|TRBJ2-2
CASRGTGELFF
TGTGCCAGCAGGGGCACCGGGGAGCTGTTTTTT
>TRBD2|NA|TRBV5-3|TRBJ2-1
CALIGRGALDEQFF
TGTGCCCTCATAGGGAGGGGCGCCCTGGATGAGCAGTTCTTC
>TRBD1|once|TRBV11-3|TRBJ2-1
CASSTRTGINNEQFF
TGTGCCAGCAGCACCAGGACAGGGATCAACAATGAGCAGTTCTTC
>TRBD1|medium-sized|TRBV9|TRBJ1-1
CASSGQGAYEAFF
TGTGCCAGCAGCGGACAGGGGGCTTATGAAGCTTTCTTT
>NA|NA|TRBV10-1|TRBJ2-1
CASSESLGGYEQFF
TGCGCCAGCAGTGAGAGCCTGGGGGGCTATGAGCAGTTCTTC
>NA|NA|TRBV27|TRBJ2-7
CASSPSRVRSEQYF
TGTGCCAGCAGTCCCAGCCGGGTCAGAAGCGAGCAGTACTTC
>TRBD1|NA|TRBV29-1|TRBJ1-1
CSAAQGMNTEAFF
TGCAGCGCAGCACAGGGGATGAACACTGAAGCTTTCTTT
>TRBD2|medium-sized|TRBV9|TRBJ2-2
CASSVGSGADTGELFF
TGTGCCAGCAGCGTAGGTAGCGGGGCGGACACCGGGGAGCTGTTTTTT
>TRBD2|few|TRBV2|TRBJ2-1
CASSVRGGGLNEQFF
TGTGCCAGCAGTGTTAGGGGCGGGGGACTCAATGAGCAGTTCTTC
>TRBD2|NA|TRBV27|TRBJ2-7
CASRVLAVDVGEQYF
TGTGCCAGCAGGGTACTAGCGGTCGACGTGGGGGAGCAGTACTTC
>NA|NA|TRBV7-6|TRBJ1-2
CASSSRGAGYTF
TGTGCCAGCAGCTCTAGAGGGGCTGGCTACACCTTC
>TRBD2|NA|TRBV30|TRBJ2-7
CAGSGGGGHGEQYF
TGTGCCGGGAGTGGCGGGGGGGGCCATGGCGAGCAGTACTTC
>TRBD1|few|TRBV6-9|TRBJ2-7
CASSYGAGQGSYEQYF
TGTGCCAGCAGTTATGGGGCCGGACAGGGATCCTACGAGCAGTACTTC
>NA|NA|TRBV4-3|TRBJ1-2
CASSQSGDGYTF
TGCGCCAGCAGCCAATCCGGGGATGGCTACACCTTC
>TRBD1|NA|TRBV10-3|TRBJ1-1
CAISDRGQGGAFF
TGTGCCATCAGTGACCGCGGACAGGGCGGCGCTTTCTTT
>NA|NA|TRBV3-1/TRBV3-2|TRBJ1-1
CASSYNYLGLSVNTEAFF
TGTGCCAGCAGCTACAATTACTTGGGACTTTCGGTCAACACTGAAGCTTTCTTT
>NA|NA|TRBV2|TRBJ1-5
CASSVKQPQHF
TGTGCCAGCAGTGTGAAACAGCCCCAGCATTTT
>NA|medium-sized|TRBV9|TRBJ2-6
CASSPQGSGANVLTF
TGTGCCAGCAGCCCACAGGGTTCTGGGGCCAACGTCCTGACTTTC
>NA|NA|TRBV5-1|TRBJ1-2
CASSLANGGPYGYTF
TGCGCCAGCAGCTTGGCCAACGGAGGTCCCTATGGCTACACCTTC
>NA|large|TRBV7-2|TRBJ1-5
CASSLNGNSNQPQHF
TGTGCCAGCAGCCTGAACGGGAATAGCAATCAGCCCCAGCATTTT
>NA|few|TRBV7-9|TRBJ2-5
CASSLGAEKQETQYF
TGTGCCAGCAGCTTAGGGGCAGAGAAACAAGAGACCCAGTACTTC
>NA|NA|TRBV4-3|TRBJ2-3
CASSQDSQNTDTQYF
TGCGCCAGCAGCCAAGATAGCCAGAACACAGATACGCAGTATTTT
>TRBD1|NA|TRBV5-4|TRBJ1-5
CASSPDRSQPQHF
TGTGCCAGCAGCCCGGACAGGTCTCAGCCCCAGCATTTT